The source of this T cell receptor beta chain is a study of graft-versus-host responses after intestinal transplantation. The wider study: As for transplant type, recipients had multivisceral, liver-intestinal, or isolated intestinal grafts. Anti-thymocyte globulin served as induction for all recipients, who then took tacrolimus and steroids for about three years.

The study, taken as a whole, reports: Individuals who had graft-donor T cell macrochimerism had allografts that showed high graft-versus-host to host-versus-graft clonal ratios.

Clones were sequenced by immunoSEQ multiplex PCR, and TCRdb holds only the in-frame ones, with some missing. The sample yields some 93,000 clones, over 75% seen once. About this clone: Its antigen is undetermined.

Sample: unstimulated CD8+ T cells sorted from spleen or lymph node cells, taken before intestinal transplant. The source is a human donor who received an intestinal transplant.

The CDR3 nucleotides are TGCAGCGTCGCCGGACAGGAAGTTTCGAGCACTGAAGCTTTCTTT. Protein: CSVAGQEVSSTEAFF. The chain links TRBV29-1 to TRBJ1-1, with TRBD1 identical over 7 bases. Germline-derived CDR1 and CDR2 are SQVTM and ANQGSEA. Trimming at V came to 6 bases and at J to 4 bases, leaving 14 bases not matched to a gene. This CDR3 spans 15 amino acids.